These 15 T cell receptor beta chains were all obtained from the same sample, sequenced in a study of control samples from healthy donors and cancer patients. Assay: immunoSEQ multiplex PCR; the TCRdb copy retains only in-frame clones and omits some. The sample holds 95,000 to 130,000 clones, 85% to 90% seen once. Sequenced input: blood. The origin of the receptors is a woman in her 70s in good health.

The V and J genes are TRBV5-6 and TRBJ2-2, with D hard to call. Trimming cost V 5 bases and J 3 bases, with 8 bases left between them. The CDR3 spans 13 residues. Germline CDR1 is SGHDT and CDR2 is YYEEEE. Written as DNA, the CDR3 is TGTGCCAGCAGGGCCTTGTACACCGGGGAGCTGTTTTTT. It yields the protein CASRALYTGELFF.

The genes are TRBV6-5 and TRBJ2-5; D remains unclear. Trimming stripped 6 bases from V and 7 bases from J, with 15 bases between. CDR1 and CDR2 (germline): MNHEY, SVGAGI. The CDR3 is 13 residues long. The chain's CDR3 is CASRPPWLGTQYF. The CDR3 nucleotides are TGTGCCAGCAGACCCCCTTGGCTGGGGACCCAGTACTTC.

There are a few counts of this clone. The chain couples TRBV4-2 to TRBJ2-7; the D gene is possibly TRBD1 (6 bases). Trimming shortened V by 2 bases and J by 3 bases, and 11 bases separated the two germline ends. The V gene's germline CDR1 is LGHNA and CDR2 YNFKEQ. CDR3 size: 14 residues. Written as DNA, the CDR3 is TGTGCCAGCAGCCAACTCAGGGGAGACTACGAGCAGTACTTC. It codes for CASSQLRGDYEQYF.

This rearrangement joins TRBV24-1 to TRBJ1-3; D call uncertain. Germline V gene lookup returns CDR1 KGHDR and CDR2 SFDVKD. The CDR3 runs to 17 residues. V was shortened by 8 bases and J by 0 bases, with 19 bases between the two germline ends. The CDR3 bases are TGTGCCACCAACACCTTGCGGCCGAGAGTCTCTGGAAACACCATATATTTT. Translation gives CATNTLRPRVSGNTIYF.

The chain couples TRBV12-3 or TRBV12-4 to TRBJ1-2; D remains unclear. The CDR3 loop spans 12 amino acids. The V end was cut by 6 bases, the J end by 4 bases, with 9 bases between. CDR3 sequence (DNA): TGTGCCAGCAGCAGGACTCTCTATGGCTACACCTTC. Translating it yields CASSRTLYGYTF.

The chain employs TRBV7-9 and TRBJ1-6, with unresolved D. CDR3 size: 12 residues. V dropped 1 base and J dropped 8 bases, with 3 bases sitting between them. The germline V gene encodes CDR1 SEHNR and CDR2 FQNEAQ (reference sequence). The CDR3 loop reads CASSLDYSPLHF. The CDR3 bases are TGTGCCAGCAGCTTAGATTATTCACCCCTCCACTTT.

This clone occurred a few times. This chain connects TRBV15 to TRBJ1-4, with no clear D. V lost 1 base and J lost 5, with 11 bases in between. The length of the CDR3 is 15 residues. Germline CDR1 LNHNV, CDR2 YYDKDF (reference sequence). DNA for the CDR3: TGTGCCACCAGCAGAGGGAACAGCTTAAATGAAAAACTGTTTTTT. Its translation: CATSRGNSLNEKLFF.

This rearrangement joins TRBV28 to TRBJ1-1; D unresolved. The V end lost 2 bases, the J end lost 0 bases, and 16 bases lay between the germline ends. CDR1 is MDHEN and CDR2 is SYDVKM in the germline V gene. The CDR3 has 17 amino acids. The CDR3 DNA reads as TGTGCCAGCAGTTTACGAAGTGTAAGCGTATTGAACACTGAAGCTTTCTTT. Translation gives CASSLRSVSVLNTEAFF.

V and J are TRBV7-8 and TRBJ1-2; unclear D gene. Trimming took 1 base from V and 5 from J, leaving 11 bases between them. The germline gives CDR1 SGHVS, CDR2 FQNEAQ. CDR3 length: 14 residues. The CDR3 here is CASSLVGSEYGYTF. The CDR3 DNA follows: TGTGCCAGCAGCTTAGTGGGCAGCGAATATGGCTACACCTTC.

This sequence joins TRBV7-9 and TRBJ1-1; D possibly corresponds to TRBD1 (6 bases). The CDR3 runs 13 residues. Germline lookup yields CDR1 SEHNR and CDR2 FQNEAQ (reference sequence). The V end was cut by 0 bases, the J end by 7 bases, with 9 bases between. CDR3 loop: CASSLAGRGEAFF. The DNA of the CDR3 is TGTGCCAGCAGCTTAGCCGGCAGGGGTGAAGCTTTCTTT.

The gene calls are TRBV4-1 and TRBJ1-2; tentative D call: TRBD1 (5 bases). Trimming left V 0 bases short and J 5 bases short, with 16 bases between. Germline assignment: CDR1 MGHRA and CDR2 YSYEKL. The CDR3 is 16 residues long. CDR3 coding DNA: TGCGCCAGCAGCCAAGAAGGATCGACAGCGTTTTATGGCTACACCTTC. This sequence encodes CASSQEGSTAFYGYTF.

The V gene is TRBV20-1, the J gene TRBJ2-2; D is unresolved. From germline, CDR1 is DFQATT and CDR2 SNEGSKA (reference sequence). This CDR3 has 12 residues. V lost 3 bases and J lost 3, with 5 bases in between. The DNA of the CDR3 is TGCAGTGCTAGTCCGGACACCGGGGAGCTGTTTTTT. Encoded protein: CSASPDTGELFF.

The chain joins TRBV12-3 or TRBV12-4 to TRBJ1-1; D not resolved. V lost 6 bases and J lost 7, with 12 bases in between. The length of the CDR3 is 12 residues. CDR3 sequence: CASSLYLGEAFF. Here the CDR3 DNA reads TGTGCCAGCAGCCTATACTTGGGTGAAGCTTTCTTT.

The sample holds one count of this clone. This rearrangement joins TRBV5-4 to TRBJ2-6; 8 bases map to TRBD1. CDR1 and CDR2 (germline): SGHNT, YYREEE (reference sequence). The CDR3 totals 19 residues. V was pared by 4 bases and J by 0 bases, with 12 bases of the junction left unmatched. CDR3 bases: TGTGCCAGCAGCCATCGGGGACAGGCCTCGTCCTCTGGGGCCAACGTCCTGACTTTC. This sequence encodes CASSHRGQASSSGANVLTF. Full variable domain (remainder filled in from reference TRBV5-4 and TRBJ2-6): ETGVTQSPTHLIKTRGQQVTLRCSSQSGHNTVSWYQQALGQGPQFIFQYYREEENGRGNFPPRFSGLQFPNYSSELNVNALELDDSALYLCASSHRGQASSSGANVLTFGAGSRLTVL.

The DNA for the CDR3 is TGTGCCATCAGTGACACGGGACAGGGATACGAAAAACTGTTTTTT. Protein product: CAISDTGQGYEKLFF. The V gene is TRBV10-3, the J gene TRBJ1-4, with TRBD1 matching 9 bases. J gave up 8 bases and V 3 bases, and 7 bases lay outside the gene matches. This CDR3 comprises 15 residues. The germline V gene encodes CDR1 ENHRY and CDR2 SYGVKD.